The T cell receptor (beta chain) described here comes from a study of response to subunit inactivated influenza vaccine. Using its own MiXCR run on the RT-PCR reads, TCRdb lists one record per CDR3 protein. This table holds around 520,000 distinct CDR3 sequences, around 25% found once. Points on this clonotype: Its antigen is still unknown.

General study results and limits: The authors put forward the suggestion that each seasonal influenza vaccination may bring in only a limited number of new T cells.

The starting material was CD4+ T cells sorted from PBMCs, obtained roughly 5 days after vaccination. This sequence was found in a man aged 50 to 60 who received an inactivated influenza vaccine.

The CDR3 DNA reads as TGTGCCATCAAAGGCTGGGACAACACCGGGGAGCTGTTTTTT. This codes for CAIKGWDNTGELFF. The gene calls are TRBV10-3 and TRBJ2-2; either TRBD1 or TRBD2 may fit D (5 bases each). There are 14 residues in the CDR3. The V end lost 7 bases, the J end lost 2 bases, and 11 bases lay between the germline ends. The germline gives CDR1 ENHRY, CDR2 SYGVKD.